The next 14 T cell receptor beta chains were all read from a single sample in a study of blood T cells in healthy people across ages. A second about 7 to 12 cycle PCR used barcoded and J-beta primers. TCRdb fed the 5' RACE reads into MiXCR, producing one record per CDR3 protein. The sample lists under 850,000 distinct CDR3 sequences; around 34% were seen once. The specimen was blood. These receptors were obtained from a man younger than 35 in good health.

This chain connects TRBV2 to TRBJ2-4; 10 bases fit TRBD2. CDR1 is SNHLY, CDR2 FYNNEI, per germline. The CDR3 is 17 residues long. V dropped 6 bases and J dropped 13; count of bases not matched to a gene: 21. The chain's CDR3 is CASRRGSGGSINNEQYF. The CDR3 DNA sequence: TGTGCCAGCAGGCGAGGTAGCGGGGGGAGTATAAACAATGAGCAGTACTTC.

This clonotype has just a few counts. The rearrangement uses TRBV6-5 and TRBJ1-1; tentative D call: TRBD1 (5 bases). Germline values: CDR1 MNHEY, CDR2 SVGAGI. The CDR3 contains 13 residues. V gave up 6 bases and J gave up 1 base, with 9 bases separating them. The CDR3 nucleotides read TGTGCCAGCAGCCGAGGGACGAACACTGAAGCTTTCTTT. Encoded protein: CASSRGTNTEAFF.

The CDR3 DNA sequence: TGCAGTGCTAGGTTATATTCAGGACTTCCTGGAGACGTAGATGAGCAGTTCTTC. Translation gives CSARLYSGLPGDVDEQFF. The rearrangement uses TRBV20-1 and TRBJ2-1, with D maybe TRBD2 (5 bases). The germline CDR1 and CDR2 sequences are DFQATT and SNEGSKA (reference sequence). The CDR3 contains 18 residues. The V end was cut by 3 bases, the J end by 8 bases, with 29 bases between.

This CDR3 reads CANRPGQGIVAFF. The CDR3 coding sequence is TGTGCCAACAGACCCGGACAGGGTATTGTGGCTTTCTTT. The V call is TRBV7-9, the J call TRBJ1-1; TRBD1 aligns across 8 bases. V lost 10 bases to trimming and J lost 11 bases; unmatched junction nucleotides: 15. The CDR3 spans 13 residues. In germline, CDR1 is SEHNR, CDR2 FQNEAQ (reference sequence).

The chain employs TRBV20-1 and TRBJ2-7, with 12 bases fitting TRBD2. The CDR3 runs 13 residues. V was pared by 6 bases and J by 3 bases, with 3 bases of the junction left unmatched. Germline CDR1 DFQATT, CDR2 SNEGSKA (reference sequence). The CDR3 region is CSAWTSGDYEQYF. CDR3 DNA sequence: TGCAGTGCCTGGACTAGCGGGGACTACGAGCAGTACTTC.

The sample holds one count of this clonotype. V gene TRBV29-1 combines with J gene TRBJ2-1; D is undetermined. TRBJ2-7 explains the end of the DNA better; the J call may be wrong. Germline V gives CDR1 SQVTM, CDR2 ANQGSEA. The CDR3 runs to 15 residues. In DNA, the CDR3 is TGCAGCGTTGAAGTCTCAGGTTCCTCCTACAATGAGCAGTACTTC. Encoded protein: CSVEVSGSSYNEQYF.

This clonotype was counted ten times or more. V gene TRBV20-1 combines with J gene TRBJ2-7; weak D call: TRBD1 (6 bases). The CDR3 extends over 12 amino acids. V lost 0 bases and J 9 bases, leaving 12 bases between the germline ends. The V gene's germline CDR1 is DFQATT and CDR2 SNEGSKA (reference sequence). CDR3 in DNA: TGCAGTGCTAGAGACCGGACAGCCGTGCAGTACTTC. Translating gives CSARDRTAVQYF.

This clonotype was counted a few times. The chain joins TRBV12-3 or TRBV12-4 to TRBJ2-5; D not resolved. This CDR3 has 13 amino acids. Trimming took off 6 bases at V and 1 base at J, with 9 bases between the two ends. CDR3 residues: CASRARSQETQYF. The CDR3 DNA reads as TGTGCCAGCAGGGCCCGATCCCAAGAGACCCAGTACTTC.

The V call is TRBV24-1, the J call TRBJ2-5, with 7 bases identical to TRBD1. The DNA end is a closer match to TRBJ2-7, so the J assignment may be wrong. Germline assignment: CDR1 KGHDR and CDR2 SFDVKD. The CDR3 loop spans 13 amino acids. CDR3 nucleotides: TGTGCCACCCAACACAGGGGATCCCGCGAGCAGTACTTC. Translated: CATQHRGSREQYF.

The chain combines TRBV10-3 with TRBJ2-5; 11 nucleotides agree with TRBD2. The CDR3 loop spans 17 amino acids. Per germline, CDR1 ENHRY and CDR2 SYGVKD. V shed 0 bases, J shed 5 bases, and the junction held 8 bases outside the gene matches. CDR3 loop: CAISESVASGGLETQYF. CDR3 nucleotide sequence: TGTGCCATCAGTGAGTCCGTGGCTAGCGGGGGGCTCGAGACCCAGTACTTC.

In the case of this clonotype: One end of the junction fails to match germline, which may point to a read error. CDR3 loop: CASSYRGPYTEQFF. The CDR3 nucleotides read TGTGCCAGCAGTTACCGGGGTCCCTACACTGAGCAGTTCTTC. The chain uses TRBV6-2 or TRBV6-3 and TRBJ2-1; perhaps TRBD2 as D (5 bases). The CDR3 runs to 14 residues. Per the germline V gene, CDR1 is MNHEY and CDR2 is SVGEGT.

Concerning this clonotype: A much more abundant neighbour one base away suggests this may be a read error. The V and J genes are TRBV5-1 and TRBJ2-3, with D possibly being TRBD1 or TRBD2 (5 bases each). The germline V gene encodes CDR1 SGHRS and CDR2 YFSETQ. The CDR3 is 16 amino acids. CDR3 DNA sequence: TGCGCCAGCAGCCCCGGTTGGGACCGAACCACAGAGACGCAGTATTTT. Translated: CASSPGWDRTTETQYF.

The chain uses TRBV30 and TRBJ2-5, with a weak D call TRBD2 (6 bases). Germline CDR1 and CDR2: GTSNPN and SVGIG (reference sequence). V lost 4 bases to trimming and J lost 3 bases, with 12 bases between them. The CDR3 is 13 amino acids. CDR3 sequence (DNA): TGTGCCTGGATGAATGGAGGGGAAGAGACCCAGTACTTC. This encodes CAWMNGGEETQYF.

In its sample, this clonotype was seen a few times. The genes are TRBV27 and TRBJ1-2, with a possible D match to TRBD1 (6 bases). V lost 6 bases and J lost 0, with 8 bases in between. This CDR3 contains 13 residues. Per the germline V gene, CDR1 is MNHEY and CDR2 is SMNVEV (reference sequence). In nucleotides, the CDR3 is TGTGCCAGCAGCGACAGGACTAACTATGGCTACACCTTC. The encoded protein is CASSDRTNYGYTF.